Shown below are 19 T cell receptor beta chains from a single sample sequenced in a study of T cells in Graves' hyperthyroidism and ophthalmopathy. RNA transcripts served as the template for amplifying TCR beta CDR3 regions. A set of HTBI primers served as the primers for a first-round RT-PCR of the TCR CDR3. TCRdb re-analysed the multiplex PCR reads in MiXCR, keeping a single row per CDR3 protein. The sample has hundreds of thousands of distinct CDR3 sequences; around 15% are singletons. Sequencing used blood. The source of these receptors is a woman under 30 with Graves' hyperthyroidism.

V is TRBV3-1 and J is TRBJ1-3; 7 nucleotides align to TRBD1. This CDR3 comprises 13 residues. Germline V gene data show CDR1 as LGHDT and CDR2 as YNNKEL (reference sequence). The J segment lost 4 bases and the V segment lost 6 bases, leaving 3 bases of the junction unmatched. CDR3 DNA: TGTGCCAGCAGTCCGGACAGGGGAAACACCATATATTTT. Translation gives CASSPDRGNTIYF.

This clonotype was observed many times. The CDR3 is CASSPDSANEKLFF. The CDR3 DNA follows: TGTGCCAGCTCACCGGACAGCGCTAATGAAAAACTGTTTTTT. The rearrangement uses TRBV18 and TRBJ1-4; tentative D call: TRBD1 (6 bases). Germline V lookup: CDR1 KGHSH, CDR2 LQKENI. Between the trimmed V and J ends, which lost 3 bases and 3 bases, there was a span of 8 bases. This CDR3 comprises 14 residues.

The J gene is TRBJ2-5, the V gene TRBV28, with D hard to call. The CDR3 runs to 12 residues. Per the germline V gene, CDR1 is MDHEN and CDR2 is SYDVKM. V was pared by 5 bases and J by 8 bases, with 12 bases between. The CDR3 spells CASSAAVATQYF. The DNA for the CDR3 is TGTGCCAGCAGTGCGGCAGTCGCCACCCAGTACTTC.

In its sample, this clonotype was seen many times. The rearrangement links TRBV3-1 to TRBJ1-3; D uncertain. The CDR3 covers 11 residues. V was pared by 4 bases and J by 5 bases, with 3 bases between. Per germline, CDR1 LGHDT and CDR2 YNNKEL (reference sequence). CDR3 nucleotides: TGTGCCAGCAGCCTCCGAAACACCATATATTTT. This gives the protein CASSLRNTIYF.

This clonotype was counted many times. CDR3 region: CSVSVLAVNTEAFF. CDR3 nucleotide sequence: TGCAGCGTTTCTGTTTTGGCGGTGAACACTGAAGCTTTCTTT. The chain has TRBV29-1 and TRBJ1-1; no clear D. Trimming shortened V by 5 bases and J by 0 bases, and 13 bases separated the two germline ends. The length of the CDR3 is 14 residues. Germline V gene lookup returns CDR1 SQVTM and CDR2 ANQGSEA. The full variable domain, rest sourced from reference TRBV29-1 and TRBJ1-1, is SAVISQKPSRDICQRGTSLTIQCQVDSQVTMMFWYRQQPGQSLTLIATANQGSEATYESGFVIDKFPISRPNLTFSTLTVSNMSPEDSSIYLCSVSVLAVNTEAFFGQGTRLTVV.

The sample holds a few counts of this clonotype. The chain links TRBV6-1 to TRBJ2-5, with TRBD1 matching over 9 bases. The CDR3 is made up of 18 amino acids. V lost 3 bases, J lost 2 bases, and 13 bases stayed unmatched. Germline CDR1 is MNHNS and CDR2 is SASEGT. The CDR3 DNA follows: TGTGCCAGCAGTGAGCAGGGGGACAGGGCTACAATACAAGAGACCCAGTACTTC. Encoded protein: CASSEQGDRATIQETQYF.

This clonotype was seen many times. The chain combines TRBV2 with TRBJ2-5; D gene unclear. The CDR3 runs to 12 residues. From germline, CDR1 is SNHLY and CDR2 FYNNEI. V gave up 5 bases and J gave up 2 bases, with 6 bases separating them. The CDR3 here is CASSHKQETQYF. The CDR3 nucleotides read TGTGCCAGCAGTCATAAGCAAGAGACCCAGTACTTC.

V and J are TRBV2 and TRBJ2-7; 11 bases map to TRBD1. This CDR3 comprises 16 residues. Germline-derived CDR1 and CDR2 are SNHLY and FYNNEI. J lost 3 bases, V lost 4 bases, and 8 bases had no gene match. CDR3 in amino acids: CASSGDWTGGIYEQYF. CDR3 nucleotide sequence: TGTGCCAGCAGTGGGGACTGGACAGGGGGCATCTACGAGCAGTACTTC.

For the CDR3, the DNA is TGTGCCTGGAGTGTATCCGGACAGGGGCTAGGCAATGAGCAGTTCTTC. Protein product: CAWSVSGQGLGNEQFF. The chain links TRBV30 to TRBJ2-1, with 9 bases that match TRBD1. CDR1 and CDR2 from the germline V gene are GTSNPN and SVGIG (reference sequence). V lost 0 bases and J lost 6; bases outside the gene matches: 9. CDR3 length equals 16 residues.

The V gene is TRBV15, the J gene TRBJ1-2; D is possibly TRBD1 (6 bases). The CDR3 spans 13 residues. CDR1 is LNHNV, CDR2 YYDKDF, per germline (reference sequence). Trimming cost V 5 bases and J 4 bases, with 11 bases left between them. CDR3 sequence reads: CATSRGGLYGYTF. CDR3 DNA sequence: TGTGCCACCAGCCGGGGGGGGCTCTATGGCTACACCTTC.

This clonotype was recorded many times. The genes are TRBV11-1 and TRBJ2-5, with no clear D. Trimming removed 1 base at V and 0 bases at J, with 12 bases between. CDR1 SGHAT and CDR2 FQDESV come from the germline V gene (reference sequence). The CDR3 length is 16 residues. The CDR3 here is CASSLGAASYQETQYF. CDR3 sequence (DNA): TGTGCCAGCAGCTTAGGCGCCGCGTCGTACCAAGAGACCCAGTACTTC.

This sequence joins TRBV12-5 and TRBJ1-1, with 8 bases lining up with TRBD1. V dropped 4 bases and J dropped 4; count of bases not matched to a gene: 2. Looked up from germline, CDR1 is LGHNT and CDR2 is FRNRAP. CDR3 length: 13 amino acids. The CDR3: CASGSTGGTEAFF. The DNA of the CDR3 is TGTGCTAGTGGTTCAACAGGGGGCACTGAAGCTTTCTTT.

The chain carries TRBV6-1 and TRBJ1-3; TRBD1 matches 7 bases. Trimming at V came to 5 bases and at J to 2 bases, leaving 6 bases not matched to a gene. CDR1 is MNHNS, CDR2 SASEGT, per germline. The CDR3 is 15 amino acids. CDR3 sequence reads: CASSRQGKTGNTIYF. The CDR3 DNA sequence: TGTGCCAGCAGTCGACAGGGAAAGACTGGAAACACCATATATTTT.

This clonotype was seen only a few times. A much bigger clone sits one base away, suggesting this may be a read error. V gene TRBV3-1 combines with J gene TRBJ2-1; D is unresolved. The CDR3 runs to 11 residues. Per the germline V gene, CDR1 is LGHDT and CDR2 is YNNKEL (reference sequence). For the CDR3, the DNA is TGTACCAGCAGCCACTTCAATGAGCAGTTCTTC. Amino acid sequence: CTSSHFNEQFF.

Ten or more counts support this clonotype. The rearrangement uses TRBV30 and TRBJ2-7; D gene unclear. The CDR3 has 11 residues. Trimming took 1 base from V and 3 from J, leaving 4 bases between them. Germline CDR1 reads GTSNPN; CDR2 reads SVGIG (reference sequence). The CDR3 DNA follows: TGTGCCTGGAGTGACAACTACGAGCAGTACTTC. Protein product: CAWSDNYEQYF.

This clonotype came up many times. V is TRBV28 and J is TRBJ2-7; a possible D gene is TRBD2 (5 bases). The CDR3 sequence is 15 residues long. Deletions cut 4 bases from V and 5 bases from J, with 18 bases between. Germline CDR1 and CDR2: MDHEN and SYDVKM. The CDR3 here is CASSSVTTLLDEQYF. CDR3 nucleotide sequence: TGTGCCAGCAGTTCCGTGACTACCCTTCTGGACGAGCAGTACTTC.

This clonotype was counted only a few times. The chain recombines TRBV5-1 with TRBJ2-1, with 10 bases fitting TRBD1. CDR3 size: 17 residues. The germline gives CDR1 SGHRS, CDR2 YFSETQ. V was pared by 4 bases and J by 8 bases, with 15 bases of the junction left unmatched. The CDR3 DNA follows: TGCGCCAGCAGCCCCCGGGACAGGGGAGTATTTTTCTATGAGCAGTTCTTC. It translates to CASSPRDRGVFFYEQFF.

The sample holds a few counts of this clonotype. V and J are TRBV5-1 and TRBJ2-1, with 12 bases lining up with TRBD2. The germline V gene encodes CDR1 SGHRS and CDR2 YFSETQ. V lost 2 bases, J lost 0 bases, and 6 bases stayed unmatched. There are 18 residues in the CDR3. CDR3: CASSFGLAGLSSYNEQFF. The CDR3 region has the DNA TGCGCCAGCAGCTTTGGACTAGCGGGATTGAGCTCCTACAATGAGCAGTTCTTC. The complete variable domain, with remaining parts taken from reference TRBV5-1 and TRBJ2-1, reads KAGVTQTPRYLIKTRGQQVTLSCSPISGHRSVSWYQQTPGQGLQFLFEYFSETQRNKGNFPGRFSGRQFSNSRSEMNVSTLELGDSALYLCASSFGLAGLSSYNEQFFGPGTRLTVL.

CDR3 nucleotide sequence: TGCGCCAGCAGCCAATCAGTCGGGGCCCCCTCCGGCTACACCTTC. The encoded protein is CASSQSVGAPSGYTF. The rearrangement links TRBV4-3 to TRBJ1-2, with a weak D call TRBD1 (5 bases). V dropped 2 bases and J dropped 8 bases, with 18 bases sitting between them. The CDR3 is 15 amino acids. The germline V gene encodes CDR1 LGHNA and CDR2 YSLEER.